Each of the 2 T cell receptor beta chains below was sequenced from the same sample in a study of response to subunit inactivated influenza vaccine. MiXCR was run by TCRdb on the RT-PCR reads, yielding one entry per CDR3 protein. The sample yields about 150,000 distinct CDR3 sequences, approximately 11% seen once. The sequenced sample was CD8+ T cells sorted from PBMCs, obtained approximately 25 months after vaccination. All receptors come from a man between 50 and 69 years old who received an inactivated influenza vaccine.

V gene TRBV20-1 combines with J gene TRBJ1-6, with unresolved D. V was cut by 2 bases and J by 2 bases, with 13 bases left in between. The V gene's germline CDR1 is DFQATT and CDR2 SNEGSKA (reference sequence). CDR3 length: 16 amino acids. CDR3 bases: TGCAGTGCTAGAAGCTCACCCCCTACCTATAATTCACCCCTCCACTTT. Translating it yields CSARSSPPTYNSPLHF.

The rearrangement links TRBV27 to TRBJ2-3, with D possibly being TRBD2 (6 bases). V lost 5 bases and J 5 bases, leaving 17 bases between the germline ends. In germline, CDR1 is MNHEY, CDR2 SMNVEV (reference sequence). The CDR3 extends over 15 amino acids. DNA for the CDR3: TGTGCCAGCAGTCCCCGACTCGGGAGCCGAGATACGCAGTATTTT. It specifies CASSPRLGSRDTQYF.